These T cell receptor beta chains were read from a single sample in a study of blood T cell repertoires in COVID-19. Only in-frame clones appear in the TCRdb table, and some are missing; sequencing was by immunoSEQ multiplex PCR. This sample has approximately 50,000 clones, with over 75% found just once. Sequenced: peripheral blood. These receptors were taken from a man in his forties or fifties with active COVID-19. Both conserved end residues are part of each CDR3. A D gene is named only where the DNA matches it firmly. Part of the rows lack a size; the others show once, few, many or a class for expanded clones.

TRBV18	.	.	TRBJ1-2	14	CASSEGLTNYGYTF	TGTGCCAGCTCGGAGGGCCTGACTAACTATGGCTACACCTTC
TRBV7-3	.	few	TRBJ1-5	15	CASSASGNSIQPQHF	TGTGCCAGCAGTGCAAGCGGGAATTCCATCCAGCCCCAGCATTTT
TRBV5-4	TRBD1	.	TRBJ1-2	14	CASSLGQGAIGYTF	TGTGCCAGCAGCCTAGGACAGGGGGCGATTGGCTACACCTTC
TRBV6-5	TRBD1	.	TRBJ1-4	15	CASSRDRGPLEKLFF	TGTGCCAGCAGCCGGGACAGGGGCCCGCTCGAAAAACTGTTTTTT
TRBV7-2	TRBD2	.	TRBJ2-7	17	CASSARASGRARNEQYF	TGTGCCAGCAGCGCCAGAGCTAGCGGGAGGGCCCGGAACGAGCAGTACTTC
TRBV5-5	.	.	TRBJ2-3	12	CASSVEGDTQYF	TGTGCCAGCAGCGTCGAGGGAGATACGCAGTATTTT
TRBV9	.	.	TRBJ2-4	15	CASSVGGALQNIQYF	TGTGCCAGCAGCGTAGGCGGAGCCCTTCAAAACATTCAGTACTTC
TRBV7-9	.	.	TRBJ2-2	13	CASSLFLTGELFF	TGTGCCAGCAGCTTATTCCTTACCGGGGAGCTGTTTTTT
TRBV15	.	.	TRBJ2-2	16	CATSSRALANTGELFF	TGTGCCACCAGCAGCCGCGCTCTCGCGAACACCGGGGAGCTGTTTTTT
TRBV12-3/TRBV12-4	.	.	TRBJ2-3	13	CATADRSTDTQYF	TGTGCCACCGCCGACAGGAGCACAGATACGCAGTATTTT
TRBV5-1	TRBD1	.	TRBJ1-2	14	CASSFRTGEEGYTF	TGCGCCAGCAGTTTTCGGACAGGGGAGGAGGGCTACACCTTC
TRBV3-1/TRBV3-2	.	.	TRBJ2-1	14	CASRPRGSYNEQFF	TGTGCCAGCAGGCCAAGGGGTTCCTACAATGAGCAGTTCTTC
TRBV11-3	TRBD1	.	TRBJ2-2	15	CASSRYRGDTGELFF	TGTGCCAGCAGCCGGTACAGGGGAGACACCGGGGAGCTGTTTTTT
TRBV11-2	.	.	TRBJ1-2	13	CASQRTELYGYTF	TGTGCCAGCCAGAGGACAGAGCTCTATGGCTACACCTTC
TRBV6-5	.	.	TRBJ1-1	15	CASSYLRQANTEAFF	TGTGCCAGCAGTTACTTAAGACAGGCGAACACTGAAGCTTTCTTT
TRBV4-3	TRBD2	.	TRBJ2-1	16	CASSQEGREPYNEQFF	TGCGCCAGCAGCCAAGAGGGGCGGGAGCCCTACAATGAGCAGTTCTTC
TRBV7-9	.	.	TRBJ2-5	13	CASSLIGEETQYF	TGTGCCAGCAGCTTAATCGGGGAAGAGACCCAGTACTTC
TRBV2	.	once	TRBJ1-6	13	CASSDPQNSPLHF	TGTGCCAGCAGTGATCCTCAGAATTCACCCCTCCACTTT
TRBV24-1	.	.	TRBJ2-3	14	CATSDYGSGGTQYF	TGTGCCACCAGTGATTATGGAAGCGGCGGTACGCAGTATTTT
TRBV6-5	.	.	TRBJ2-1	13	CASRRQGRNEQFF	TGTGCCAGCAGGAGGCAGGGAAGGAATGAGCAGTTCTTC
TRBV2	TRBD1	few	TRBJ1-1	14	CASKQGARNTEAFF	TGTGCCAGCAAACAGGGGGCGCGGAACACTGAAGCTTTCTTT
TRBV28	.	.	TRBJ1-2	14	CASSITGRGYGYTF	TGTGCCAGCAGTATTACAGGGAGAGGCTATGGCTACACCTTC
TRBV30	.	few	TRBJ1-5	15	CAWSRRGRGNQPQHF	TGTGCCTGGAGCCGTAGGGGTCGTGGCAATCAGCCCCAGCATTTT
TRBV10-2	TRBD1	few	TRBJ1-1	15	CASSDEGQGRSEAFF	TGCGCCAGCAGTGATGAGGGACAGGGAAGGTCTGAAGCTTTCTTT
TRBV7-6	.	.	TRBJ1-5	15	CASSLEQGRNQPQHF	TGTGCCAGCAGCTTAGAACAGGGCCGCAATCAGCCCCAGCATTTT
TRBV11-2	.	.	TRBJ1-1	13	CASSLHGNTEAFF	TGTGCCAGCAGCTTACACGGGAACACTGAAGCTTTCTTT
TRBV7-3	TRBD2	.	TRBJ2-5	17	CASSSPSGASLQETQYF	TGTGCCAGCAGCTCCCCCAGCGGGGCAAGCTTACAAGAGACCCAGTACTTC